The rows below give T cell receptor beta chains drawn from one sample of a study of blood T cell repertoires in COVID-19. The table came from immunoSEQ multiplex PCR; TCRdb's copy has only in-frame clones and leaves some out. The table shows some 65,000 clones, with around three quarters occurring only once. Sequenced material: peripheral blood. These receptors were taken from a human donor in a cohort sampled during active COVID-19. Both conserved end residues are part of each CDR3. A D gene is named only where the DNA matches it firmly. A clone size is listed for some rows: how often the clone was seen (once, few, many), or a class if it is expanded.

j_call	d_call	clone_size	v_call	cdr3_nt	cdr3_aa
TRBJ2-3	TRBD2	-	TRBV7-6	TGTGCCAGCAGTCTAGCGGGGTCTAGCACAGATACGCAGTATTTT	CASSLAGSSTDTQYF
TRBJ2-7	TRBD1	-	TRBV10-3	TGTGCCATCAGTAGGGACAGGGGACCCTACGAGCAGTACTTC	CAISRDRGPYEQYF
TRBJ1-2	-	-	TRBV27	TGTGCCAGCAGTTTCCGAGACAGTCGGGGCTACACCTTC	CASSFRDSRGYTF
TRBJ2-7	-	-	TRBV4-1	TGCGCCAGCAGCCAAGAACCCGGTCCTGCCTACGAGCAGTACTTC	CASSQEPGPAYEQYF
TRBJ2-7	TRBD2	-	TRBV4-2	TGTGCCAGCAGCCTCTCTGGGGTAGCGGGTGCTGAGCAGTACTTC	CASSLSGVAGAEQYF
TRBJ2-7	TRBD1	-	TRBV5-1	TGCGCCAGCAGCTCGGGACAGGGGGTTGGTGAGCAGTACTTC	CASSSGQGVGEQYF
TRBJ2-7	TRBD1	few	TRBV19	TGTGCCAGTGGGGACAGCTACCTTTCCTACGAGCAGTACTTC	CASGDSYLSYEQYF
TRBJ2-7	TRBD2	-	TRBV5-8	TGTGCCAGCAGATCGTCCGGGAGGGGGGAGCAGTACTTC	CASRSSGRGEQYF
TRBJ1-6	TRBD1	-	TRBV7-9	TGTGCCAGCAGCGCCACGGGACAGGGTTTTTCACCCCTCCACTTT	CASSATGQGFSPLHF
TRBJ2-2	-	-	TRBV29-1	TGCAGCGCCGGAGGGCAGAGTGACACCGGGGAGCTGTTTTTT	CSAGGQSDTGELFF
TRBJ2-7	TRBD1	-	TRBV7-8	TGTGCCAGCAGCTCCCTGGGACAGGGCTACGAGCAGTACTTC	CASSSLGQGYEQYF
TRBJ2-1	-	-	TRBV6-2/TRBV6-3	TGTGCCAGCAGCCTTGAGGGCCGTGGGTCCAATGAGCAGTTCTTC	CASSLEGRGSNEQFF
TRBJ2-7	-	medium-sized	TRBV5-1	TGCGCCAGCAGCTTGGGCGGGTTTCAGTACTTC	CASSLGGFQYF
TRBJ2-7	-	-	TRBV28	TGTGCCAGCAGTGGCAGGCTTTCCCATTCCGAGCAGTACTTC	CASSGRLSHSEQYF